These T cell receptor beta chains were read from a single sample in a study of identical twins. One entry per CDR3 protein, called by TCRdb with MiXCR from the 5' RACE reads. The sample lists around 500,000 distinct CDR3 sequences; 13% to 15% were seen once. This same sample was also part of a study on yellow fever vaccine responses in identical twins.

What was sequenced was CD4+ T cells sorted from blood. The receptors shown here come from a woman younger than 35 in good health. CDR3s include the opening cysteine and the closing phenylalanine or tryptophan. The D gene is left open where the match is weak. Rows may omit the clone size; those that give it use once, few, many or a size class.

d_call: TRBD1; cdr3_length: 14; j_call: TRBJ1-1; v_call: TRBV20-1; clone_size: many; cdr3_nt: TGCAGTGCTAGAGGTGGTAAGGGACAGACTGAAGCTTTCTTT; cdr3_aa: CSARGGKGQTEAFF
d_call: TRBD1; cdr3_length: 15; j_call: TRBJ2-2; v_call: TRBV7-2; clone_size: -; cdr3_nt: TGTGCCAGCAGCCCATTCGACAGGGTCGCCGGGGAGCTGTTTTTT; cdr3_aa: CASSPFDRVAGELFF
d_call: TRBD2; cdr3_length: 15; j_call: TRBJ2-1; v_call: TRBV9; clone_size: few; cdr3_nt: TGTGCCAGCAGCGTAGGGGGGAGGGCCGCCAATGAGCAGTTCTTC; cdr3_aa: CASSVGGRAANEQFF
d_call: -; cdr3_length: 14; j_call: TRBJ2-2; v_call: TRBV6-1; clone_size: few; cdr3_nt: TGTGCCAGCAGTCGGAGTTGGGACACCGGGGAGCTGTTTTTT; cdr3_aa: CASSRSWDTGELFF
d_call: -; cdr3_length: 14; j_call: TRBJ2-2; v_call: TRBV9; clone_size: few; cdr3_nt: TGTGCCAGCAGCGTAGGCCAGCGAGGTTCGGAGCTGTTTTTT; cdr3_aa: CASSVGQRGSELFF
d_call: -; cdr3_length: 14; j_call: TRBJ2-7; v_call: TRBV2; clone_size: few; cdr3_nt: TGTGCCAGCAGCGGCAGGGGAAACTTGGACGAGCAGTACTTC; cdr3_aa: CASSGRGNLDEQYF
d_call: TRBD2; cdr3_length: 16; j_call: TRBJ2-3; v_call: TRBV5-1; clone_size: few; cdr3_nt: TGCGCCAGCAGTCCTACTAGCGGGAGGGGCACAGATACGCAGTATTTT; cdr3_aa: CASSPTSGRGTDTQYF
d_call: -; cdr3_length: 11; j_call: TRBJ2-4; v_call: TRBV25-1; clone_size: many; cdr3_nt: TGTGCCAGCGCTAACCTCTCCGTTCAGTACTTC; cdr3_aa: CASANLSVQYF
d_call: -; cdr3_length: 13; j_call: TRBJ2-2; v_call: TRBV5-1; clone_size: -; cdr3_nt: TGCGCCAGCAGCCGCGGGACTACCGGGGAGCTGTTTTTT; cdr3_aa: CASSRGTTGELFF
d_call: -; cdr3_length: 15; j_call: TRBJ2-3; v_call: TRBV29-1; clone_size: few; cdr3_nt: TGCAGCGTTGAAATTGCGCCGGTTTTTGTCGATACGCAGTATTTT; cdr3_aa: CSVEIAPVFVDTQYF
d_call: TRBD1; cdr3_length: 14; j_call: TRBJ1-1; v_call: TRBV7-2; clone_size: many; cdr3_nt: TGTGCCAGCAGCCCGACAGGGCAGGGGACTGAAGCTTTCTTT; cdr3_aa: CASSPTGQGTEAFF
d_call: TRBD2; cdr3_length: 18; j_call: TRBJ2-4; v_call: TRBV7-3; clone_size: -; cdr3_nt: TGTGCCAGCAGCTTAAAGGGGTCGTCTAGCGGATCCCAAAACATTCAGTACTTC; cdr3_aa: CASSLKGSSSGSQNIQYF
d_call: TRBD2; cdr3_length: 15; j_call: TRBJ2-1; v_call: TRBV4-1; clone_size: -; cdr3_nt: TGCGCCAGCAGCCAAGCGGGAGGGCCCAGGGTTGAGCAGTTCTTC; cdr3_aa: CASSQAGGPRVEQFF
d_call: -; cdr3_length: 12; j_call: TRBJ2-3; v_call: TRBV2; clone_size: -; cdr3_nt: -; cdr3_aa: CASILGLDTQYF
d_call: -; cdr3_length: 14; j_call: TRBJ2-7; v_call: TRBV6-1; clone_size: -; cdr3_nt: TGTGCCAGCACCCGCCGGGACAACTCCTACGAGCAGTACTTC; cdr3_aa: CASTRRDNSYEQYF
d_call: -; cdr3_length: 19; j_call: TRBJ2-5; v_call: TRBV20-1; clone_size: few; cdr3_nt: TGCAGTGCTAGAGCCTACCGGGCAGGGCCGTCGCGAATTTTGGAGACCCAGTACTTC; cdr3_aa: CSARAYRAGPSRILETQYF
d_call: -; cdr3_length: 14; j_call: TRBJ2-5; v_call: TRBV20-1; clone_size: few; cdr3_nt: TGCAGTGCTAGGCTTCAGGGAGGTGGTGAGACCCAGTACTTC; cdr3_aa: CSARLQGGGETQYF
d_call: TRBD2; cdr3_length: 15; j_call: TRBJ2-7; v_call: TRBV7-2; clone_size: few; cdr3_nt: TGTGCCAGCAGCTTAGTAGGGACTATAGACTACGAGCAGTACTTC; cdr3_aa: CASSLVGTIDYEQYF
d_call: TRBD2; cdr3_length: 14; j_call: TRBJ2-1; v_call: TRBV5-5; clone_size: -; cdr3_nt: TGTGCCAGCAGCGCGGCTCCTGCGGGAGGGGAGCAGTTCTTC; cdr3_aa: CASSAAPAGGEQFF
d_call: -; cdr3_length: 13; j_call: TRBJ2-3; v_call: TRBV6-5; clone_size: many; cdr3_nt: TGTGCCAGCAGTTGGACTAGCACAGATACGCAGTATTTT; cdr3_aa: CASSWTSTDTQYF
d_call: TRBD2; cdr3_length: 17; j_call: TRBJ2-1; v_call: TRBV20-1; clone_size: few; cdr3_nt: TGCAGTGCTAGAGATCGGCGAGCGGGGGGGCCCTACAATGAGCAGTTCTTC; cdr3_aa: CSARDRRAGGPYNEQFF
d_call: -; cdr3_length: 14; j_call: TRBJ2-7; v_call: TRBV20-1; clone_size: -; cdr3_nt: TGCAGTGCTAGAGACTCCGGGACCGTCTACGAGCAGTACTTC; cdr3_aa: CSARDSGTVYEQYF